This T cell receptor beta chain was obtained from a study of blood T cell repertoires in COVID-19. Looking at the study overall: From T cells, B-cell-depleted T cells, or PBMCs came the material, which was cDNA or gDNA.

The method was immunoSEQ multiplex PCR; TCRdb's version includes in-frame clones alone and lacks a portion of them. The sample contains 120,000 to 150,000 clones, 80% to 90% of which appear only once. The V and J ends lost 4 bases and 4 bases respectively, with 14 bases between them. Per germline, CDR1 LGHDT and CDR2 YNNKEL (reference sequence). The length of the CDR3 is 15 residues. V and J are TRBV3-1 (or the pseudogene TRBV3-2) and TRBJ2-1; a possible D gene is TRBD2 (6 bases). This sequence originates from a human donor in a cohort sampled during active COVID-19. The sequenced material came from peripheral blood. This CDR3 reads CASSPLGGSYNEQFF. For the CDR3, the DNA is TGTGCCAGCAGCCCATTGGGGGGATCATACAATGAGCAGTTCTTC.